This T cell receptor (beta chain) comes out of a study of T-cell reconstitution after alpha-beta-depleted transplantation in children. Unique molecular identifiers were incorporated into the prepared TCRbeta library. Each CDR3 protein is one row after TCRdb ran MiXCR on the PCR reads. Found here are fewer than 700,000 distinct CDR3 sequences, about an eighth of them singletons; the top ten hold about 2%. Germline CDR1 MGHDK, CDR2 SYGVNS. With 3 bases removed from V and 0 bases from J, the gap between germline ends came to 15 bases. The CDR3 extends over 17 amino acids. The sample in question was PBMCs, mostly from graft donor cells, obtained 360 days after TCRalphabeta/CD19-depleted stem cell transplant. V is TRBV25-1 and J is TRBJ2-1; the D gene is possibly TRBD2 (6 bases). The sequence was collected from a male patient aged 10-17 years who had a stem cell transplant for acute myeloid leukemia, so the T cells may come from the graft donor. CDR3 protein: CASSDRTSPPSYNEQFF. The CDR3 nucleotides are TGTGCCAGCAGTGATCGTACTAGCCCGCCCTCCTACAATGAGCAGTTCTTC.